These 13 T cell receptor beta chains were sequenced from one sample in a study of cytomegalovirus exposure and HLA in healthy donors. PCR amplification relied on 60 Vbeta primers (plus 13 Jbeta primers). The protocol was immunoSEQ multiplex PCR, while the TCRdb copy is restricted to in-frame clones and leaves out a portion. The table lists some 130,000 clones, around 80% of them singletons, with approximately 8.2% in the top ten. Sequenced material: PBMCs. These receptors were obtained from a woman in her 50s in good health and CMV-seropositive.

The chain couples TRBV10-3 to TRBJ2-2; 11 bases fit TRBD2. Germline-derived CDR1 and CDR2 are ENHRY and SYGVKD. This CDR3 has 16 residues. V dropped 4 bases and J dropped 7; count of bases not matched to a gene: 8. The CDR3 DNA reads as TGTGCCATCAGTGGGCCGGGACTAGCGGAAGGCGGGGAGCTGTTTTTT. Translating it yields CAISGPGLAEGGELFF.

This clone was counted between two and nine times. This chain links TRBV28 with TRBJ2-7, with 7 bases fitting TRBD1. CDR1 is MDHEN, CDR2 SYDVKM, per germline. The CDR3 sequence is 13 residues long. Trimming removed 6 bases from V and 2 bases from J; junction bases left unmatched: 4. CDR3 DNA: TGTGCCAGCAGACCGGGACAGACCTACGAGCAGTACTTC. The encoded protein is CASRPGQTYEQYF.

The chain is built from TRBV6-5 and TRBJ1-3; 12 bases align to TRBD1. V shed 5 bases, J shed 11 bases, and the junction held 7 bases outside the gene matches. CDR3 length: 14 residues. Germline V lookup: CDR1 MNHEY, CDR2 SVGAGI. This chain's CDR3 is CASSPGTGGIAIYF. CDR3 nucleotides: TGTGCCAGCAGTCCCGGGACAGGGGGCATCGCCATATATTTT.

This chain connects TRBV7-2 to TRBJ2-3; TRBD1 might be the D (6 bases). The CDR3 covers 15 residues. V dropped 5 bases and J dropped 2 bases, with 14 bases sitting between them. In germline, CDR1 is SGHTA, CDR2 FQGNSA. CDR3 nucleotides: TGTGCCAGCAGCCGAGGGACACCCAACACAGATACGCAGTATTTT. Its protein is CASSRGTPNTDTQYF. The full variable domain, with the rest looked up from reference TRBV7-2 and TRBJ2-3, is GAGVSQSPSNKVTEKGKDVELRCDPISGHTALYWYRQSLGQGLEFLIYFQGNSAPDKSGLPSDRFSAERTGGSVSTLTIQRTQQEDSAVYLCASSRGTPNTDTQYFGPGTRLTVL.

The chain carries TRBV6-6 and TRBJ1-2, with D uncertain. V was cut by 5 bases and J by 4 bases, with 8 bases left in between. CDR3 length: 12 amino acids. Germline lookup yields CDR1 MNHNY and CDR2 SVGAGI (reference sequence). CDR3 amino acids: CASSRALYGYTF. In DNA form, the CDR3 reads TGTGCCAGCAGTCGAGCTCTCTATGGCTACACCTTC.

J is TRBJ2-3 and V is TRBV4-2, with 8 bases lining up with TRBD1. The J segment lost 1 base and the V segment lost 3 bases, leaving 6 bases of the junction unmatched. Germline assignment: CDR1 LGHNA and CDR2 YNFKEQ. The CDR3 is made up of 16 amino acids. CDR3 in DNA: TGTGCCAGCAGCCAGGGACAACAGGGGGGCACAGATACGCAGTATTTT. It translates to CASSQGQQGGTDTQYF.

The chain employs TRBV18 and TRBJ1-2, with a possible D match to TRBD1 (5 bases). CDR3 length equals 13 residues. Trimming stripped 3 bases from V and 8 bases from J, with 13 bases between. The germline V gene has CDR1 KGHSH and CDR2 LQKENI. The CDR3: CASSPIGDRGYTF. The DNA for the CDR3 is TGTGCCAGCTCACCGATAGGGGATCGCGGCTACACCTTC.

V is TRBV15 and J is TRBJ1-5; possible D gene TRBD1, 5 bases. Germline CDR1 reads LNHNV; CDR2 reads YYDKDF (reference sequence). Trimming shortened V by 0 bases and J by 1 base, and 13 bases separated the two germline ends. The CDR3 has 17 amino acids. The CDR3 nucleotides read TGTGCCACCAGCAGAGATCGCGGGGGGTTCAGCAATCAGCCCCAGCATTTT. As protein: CATSRDRGGFSNQPQHF.

This chain uses TRBV6-6 with TRBJ2-3; D remains unclear. This CDR3 has 13 residues. The V gene's germline CDR1 is MNHNY and CDR2 SVGAGI (reference sequence). V dropped 2 bases and J dropped 2 bases, with 5 bases sitting between them. In DNA form, the CDR3 reads TGTGCCAGCAGTTACGGCAACACAGATACGCAGTATTTT. Protein: CASSYGNTDTQYF.

The gene calls are TRBV5-1 and TRBJ1-1; 8 bases align to TRBD1. Trimming cost V 3 bases and J 1 base; bases outside gene matches: 2. The CDR3 runs 14 residues. Per the germline V gene, CDR1 is SGHRS and CDR2 is YFSETQ. The CDR3 region is CASSWGQENTEAFF. The CDR3 DNA follows: TGCGCCAGCAGCTGGGGACAGGAGAACACTGAAGCTTTCTTT. The whole variable domain, remainder taken from reference TRBV5-1 and TRBJ1-1, is KAGVTQTPRYLIKTRGQQVTLSCSPISGHRSVSWYQQTPGQGLQFLFEYFSETQRNKGNFPGRFSGRQFSNSRSEMNVSTLELGDSALYLCASSWGQENTEAFFGQGTRLTVV.

This chain links TRBV21-1 with TRBJ1-2. TRBV21-1 has pseudogene status. This CDR3 comprises 15 residues. This chain's CDR3 is CASSKVPGLRYGYTF. The CDR3 DNA follows: TGTGCCAGCAGCAAAGTTCCGGGGTTACGCTATGGCTACACCTTC.

The chain has TRBV5-6 and TRBJ2-7; 8 bases align to TRBD2. The CDR3 sequence is 16 residues long. The germline gives CDR1 SGHDT, CDR2 YYEEEE. The junction had 10 bases not matched to a gene; V was cut back by 5 bases and J by 0 bases. Here the CDR3 reads CASRRPGGASSYEQYF. For the CDR3, the DNA is TGTGCCAGCAGAAGGCCCGGGGGGGCAAGCTCCTACGAGCAGTACTTC.

The chain links TRBV7-6 to TRBJ1-1; 11 bases are shared with TRBD1. Germline V gene data show CDR1 as SGHVS and CDR2 as FNYEAQ. J gave up 5 bases and V 5 bases, and 7 bases lay outside the gene matches. The CDR3 extends over 15 amino acids. CDR3 amino acids: CASSGDRGFGTEAFF. CDR3 coding DNA: TGTGCCAGCAGCGGGGACAGGGGGTTCGGAACTGAAGCTTTCTTT.